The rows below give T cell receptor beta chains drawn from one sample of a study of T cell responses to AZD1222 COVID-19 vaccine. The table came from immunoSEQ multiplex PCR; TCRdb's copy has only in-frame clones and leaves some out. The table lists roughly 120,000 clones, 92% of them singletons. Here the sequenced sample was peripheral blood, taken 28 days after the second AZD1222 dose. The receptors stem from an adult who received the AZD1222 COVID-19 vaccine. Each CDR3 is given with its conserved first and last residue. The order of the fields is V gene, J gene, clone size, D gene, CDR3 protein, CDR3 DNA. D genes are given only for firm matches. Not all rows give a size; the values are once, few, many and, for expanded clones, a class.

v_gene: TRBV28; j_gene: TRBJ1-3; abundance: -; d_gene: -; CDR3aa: CASSTGGNTIYF; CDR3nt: TGTGCCAGCAGCACAGGGGGAAACACCATATATTTT
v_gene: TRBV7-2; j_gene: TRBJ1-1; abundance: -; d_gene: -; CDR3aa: CASSLLRGAKGTEAFF; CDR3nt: TGTGCCAGCAGCTTACTAAGGGGCGCCAAGGGGACTGAAGCTTTCTTT
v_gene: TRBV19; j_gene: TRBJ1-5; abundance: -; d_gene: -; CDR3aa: CASSYENSNQPQHF; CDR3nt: TGTGCCAGTAGTTATGAGAATAGCAATCAGCCCCAGCATTTT
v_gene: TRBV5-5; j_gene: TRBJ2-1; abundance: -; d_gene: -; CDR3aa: CASSLAQYNEQFF; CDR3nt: TGTGCCAGCAGCTTGGCTCAGTACAATGAGCAGTTCTTC
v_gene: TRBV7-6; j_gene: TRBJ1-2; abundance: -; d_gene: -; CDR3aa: CASSFDGSPNYGYTF; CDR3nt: TGTGCCAGCAGCTTCGACGGATCCCCTAACTATGGCTACACCTTC
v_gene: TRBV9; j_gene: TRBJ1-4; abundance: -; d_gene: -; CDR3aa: CASSVGGNEKLFF; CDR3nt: TGTGCCAGCAGCGTAGGGGGAAATGAAAAACTGTTTTTT
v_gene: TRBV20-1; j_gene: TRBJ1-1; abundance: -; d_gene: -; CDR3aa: CSASPGLEAEAFF; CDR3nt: TGCAGTGCTAGTCCAGGGCTTGAGGCTGAAGCTTTCTTT
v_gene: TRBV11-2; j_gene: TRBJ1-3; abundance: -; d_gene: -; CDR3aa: CASSLNPGPRGGNTIYF; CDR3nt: TGTGCCAGCAGCTTAAACCCGGGACCCCGAGGGGGAAACACCATATATTTT
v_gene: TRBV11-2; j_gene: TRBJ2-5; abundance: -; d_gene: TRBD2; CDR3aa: CASSFRGGVIGLGAETQYF; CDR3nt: TGTGCCAGCAGTTTCCGTGGGGGGGTTATAGGACTAGGGGCAGAGACCCAGTACTTC
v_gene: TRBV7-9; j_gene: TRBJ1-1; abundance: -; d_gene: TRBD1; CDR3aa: CASSPIRTGGTEAFF; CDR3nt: TGTGCCAGCAGCCCCATTCGGACAGGGGGAACTGAAGCTTTCTTT
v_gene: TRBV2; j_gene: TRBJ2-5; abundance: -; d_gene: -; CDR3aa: CASSEGRQQETQYF; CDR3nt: TGTGCCAGCAGTGAAGGCAGGCAGCAAGAGACCCAGTACTTC
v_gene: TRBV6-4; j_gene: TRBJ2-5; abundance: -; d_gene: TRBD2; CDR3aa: CASIAGRGETQYF; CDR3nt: TGTGCCAGCATCGCAGGGAGGGGAGAGACCCAGTACTTC
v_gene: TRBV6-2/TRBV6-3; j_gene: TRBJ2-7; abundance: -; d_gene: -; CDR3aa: CASSYSTAGEQYF; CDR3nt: TGTGCCAGCAGTTACTCGACCGCGGGGGAGCAGTACTTC
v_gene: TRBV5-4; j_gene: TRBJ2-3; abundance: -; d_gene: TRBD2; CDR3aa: CASRSSGKSTDTQYF; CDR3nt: TGTGCCAGCAGATCTAGCGGGAAGAGCACAGATACGCAGTATTTT
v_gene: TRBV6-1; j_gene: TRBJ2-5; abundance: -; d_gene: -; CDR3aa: CASSEASRSRGETQYF; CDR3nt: TGTGCCAGCAGTGAAGCTTCGAGGAGTCGGGGGGAGACCCAGTACTTC
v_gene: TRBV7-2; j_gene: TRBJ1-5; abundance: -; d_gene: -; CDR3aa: CASSPLALYQPQHF; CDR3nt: TGTGCCAGCAGCCCCCTGGCCCTCTATCAGCCCCAGCATTTT
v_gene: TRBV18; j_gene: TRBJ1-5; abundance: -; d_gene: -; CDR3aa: CASSDTGQPQHF; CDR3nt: TGTGCCAGCTCAGACACAGGGCAGCCCCAGCATTTT
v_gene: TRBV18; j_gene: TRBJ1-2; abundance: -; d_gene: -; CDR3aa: CASSVQANYGYTF; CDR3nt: TGTGCCAGCTCAGTACAGGCTAACTATGGCTACACCTTC
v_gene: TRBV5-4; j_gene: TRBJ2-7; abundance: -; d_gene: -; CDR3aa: CASSDRGGYEQYF; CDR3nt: TGTGCCAGCTCTGATCGAGGGGGTTACGAGCAGTACTTC
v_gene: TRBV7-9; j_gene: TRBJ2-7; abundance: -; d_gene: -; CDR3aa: CASTLMTASYEQYF; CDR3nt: TGTGCCAGCACCCTAATGACAGCCTCCTACGAGCAGTACTTC
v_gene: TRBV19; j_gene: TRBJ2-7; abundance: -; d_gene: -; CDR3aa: CASSGGEQYF; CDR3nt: TGTGCCAGTAGTGGGGGCGAGCAGTACTTC
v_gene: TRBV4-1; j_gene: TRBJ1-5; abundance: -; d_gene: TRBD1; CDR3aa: CASSPTGDLNQPQHF; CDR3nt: TGCGCCAGCAGCCCTACAGGGGACTTAAATCAGCCCCAGCATTTT
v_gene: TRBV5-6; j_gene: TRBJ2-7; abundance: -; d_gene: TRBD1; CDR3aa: CASSAGQAPTYEQYF; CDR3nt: TGTGCCAGCAGTGCTGGACAGGCACCAACCTACGAGCAGTACTTC
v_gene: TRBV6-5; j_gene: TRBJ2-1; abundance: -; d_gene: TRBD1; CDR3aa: CASSQDRGRINEQFF; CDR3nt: TGTGCCAGCAGCCAAGACAGGGGGCGGATCAATGAGCAGTTCTTC
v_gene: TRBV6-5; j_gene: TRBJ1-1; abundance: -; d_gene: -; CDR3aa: CASSFKQWQVTEAFF; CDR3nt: TGTGCCAGCAGTTTCAAACAGTGGCAGGTCACTGAAGCTTTCTTT
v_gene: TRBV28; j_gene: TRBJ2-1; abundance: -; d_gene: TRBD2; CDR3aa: CASSPLLAGGTHEQFF; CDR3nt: TGTGCCAGCAGTCCATTACTAGCGGGAGGTACGCATGAGCAGTTCTTC
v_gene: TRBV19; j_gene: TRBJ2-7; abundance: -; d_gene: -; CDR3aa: CASSIDDGKRGEQYF; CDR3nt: TGTGCCAGTAGTATAGATGACGGCAAACGGGGCGAGCAGTACTTC
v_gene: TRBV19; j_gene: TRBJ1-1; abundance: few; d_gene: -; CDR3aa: CASSRSVHTEAFF; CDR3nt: TGTGCCAGTAGTCGGTCCGTTCACACTGAAGCTTTCTTT
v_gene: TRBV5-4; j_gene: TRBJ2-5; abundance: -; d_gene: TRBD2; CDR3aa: CASSPRTSGRVQETQYF; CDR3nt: TGTGCCAGCAGCCCGCGGACTAGCGGGAGGGTACAAGAGACCCAGTACTTC
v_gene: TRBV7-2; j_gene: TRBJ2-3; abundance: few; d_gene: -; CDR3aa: CASSLKGGGLTDTQYF; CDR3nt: TGTGCCAGCAGCTTAAAGGGTGGGGGGCTCACAGATACGCAGTATTTT
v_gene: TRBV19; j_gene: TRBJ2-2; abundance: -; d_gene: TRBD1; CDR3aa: CASSGPGQGEWGLFF; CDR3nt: TGTGCCAGTAGTGGGCCGGGACAGGGAGAATGGGGGCTGTTTTTT
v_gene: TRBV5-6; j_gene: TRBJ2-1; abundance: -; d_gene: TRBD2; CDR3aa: CASSTQVGGGQPYNEQFF; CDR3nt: TGTGCCAGCAGCACGCAAGTCGGCGGGGGGCAACCCTACAATGAGCAGTTCTTC
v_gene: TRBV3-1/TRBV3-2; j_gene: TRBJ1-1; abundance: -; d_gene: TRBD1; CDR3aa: CASSQLSRGGAEAFF; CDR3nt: TGTGCCAGCAGCCAACTGTCTCGAGGGGGCGCGGAAGCTTTCTTT
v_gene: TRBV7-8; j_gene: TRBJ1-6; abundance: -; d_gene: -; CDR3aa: CASSLAAGNSPPPLHF; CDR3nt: TGTGCCAGCAGCTTAGCGGCGGGAAATTCACCCCCACCCCTCCACTTT
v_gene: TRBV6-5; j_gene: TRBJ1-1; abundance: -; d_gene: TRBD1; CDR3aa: CASRDRGDAFF; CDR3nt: TGTGCCAGCCGGGACAGGGGGGACGCTTTCTTT
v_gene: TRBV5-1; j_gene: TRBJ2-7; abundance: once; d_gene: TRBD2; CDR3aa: CASSPTSGGAGLQYF; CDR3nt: TGCGCCAGCAGCCCGACTAGCGGGGGGGCGGGTCTACAGTACTTC
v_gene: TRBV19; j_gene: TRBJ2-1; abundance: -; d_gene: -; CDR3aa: CASSRQGPYNEQFF; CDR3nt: TGTGCCAGTAGTCGCCAGGGGCCCTACAATGAGCAGTTCTTC
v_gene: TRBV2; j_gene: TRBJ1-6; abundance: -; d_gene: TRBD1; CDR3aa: CASRPGQGSLRGSPLHF; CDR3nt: TGTGCCAGCAGGCCGGGACAGGGTTCTCTTAGGGGTTCACCCCTCCACTTT
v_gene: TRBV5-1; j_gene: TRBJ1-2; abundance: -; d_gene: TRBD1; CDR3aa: CASSLGDRGSDGYTF; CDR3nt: TGCGCCAGCAGCTTGGGGGACAGGGGGTCAGATGGCTACACCTTC
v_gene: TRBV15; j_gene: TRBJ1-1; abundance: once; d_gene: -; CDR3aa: CATSRGSNTEAFF; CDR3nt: TGTGCCACCAGCAGAGGGTCGAACACTGAAGCTTTCTTT
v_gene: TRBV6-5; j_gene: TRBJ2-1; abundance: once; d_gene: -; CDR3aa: CASFPPGSSYNEQFF; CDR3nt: TGTGCCAGCTTCCCCCCGGGTAGCTCCTACAATGAGCAGTTCTTC
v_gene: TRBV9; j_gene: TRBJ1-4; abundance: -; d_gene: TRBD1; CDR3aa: CASSVRQGANEKLFF; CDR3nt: TGTGCCAGCAGCGTGAGACAGGGCGCCAATGAAAAACTGTTTTTT
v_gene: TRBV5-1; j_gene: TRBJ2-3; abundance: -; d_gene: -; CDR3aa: CASSFEGRSNTDTQYF; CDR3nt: TGCGCCAGCAGCTTCGAGGGCCGTTCAAACACAGATACGCAGTATTTT
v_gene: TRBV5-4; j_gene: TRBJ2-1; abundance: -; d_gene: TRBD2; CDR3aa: CASSPGTSGSMYNEQFF; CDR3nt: TGTGCCAGCAGCCCCGGGACTAGCGGGAGCATGTACAATGAGCAGTTCTTC
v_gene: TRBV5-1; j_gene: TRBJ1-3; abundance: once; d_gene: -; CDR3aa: CASSLGDQQNTIYF; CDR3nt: TGCGCCAGCAGCTTGGGTGATCAACAGAACACCATATATTTT
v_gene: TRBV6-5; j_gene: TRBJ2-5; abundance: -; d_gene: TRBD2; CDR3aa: CASSHHTSGQETQYF; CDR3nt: TGTGCCAGCAGTCACCACACTAGCGGCCAAGAGACCCAGTACTTC
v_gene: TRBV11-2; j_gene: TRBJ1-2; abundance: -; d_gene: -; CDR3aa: CASSLEGAANYGYTF; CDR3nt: TGTGCCAGCAGCTTAGAAGGGGCTGCTAACTATGGCTACACCTTC
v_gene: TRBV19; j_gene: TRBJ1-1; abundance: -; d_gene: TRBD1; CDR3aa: CASQGPPGQGIGLTEAFF; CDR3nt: TGTGCCAGCCAGGGACCGCCGGGACAGGGGATAGGACTGACTGAAGCTTTCTTT
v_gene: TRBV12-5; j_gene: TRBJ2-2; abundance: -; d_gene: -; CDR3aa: CASGPGTGELFF; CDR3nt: TGTGCTAGTGGCCCGGGAACCGGGGAGCTGTTTTTT
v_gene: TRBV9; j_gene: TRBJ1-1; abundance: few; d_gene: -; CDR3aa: CASSVDQGFLNTEAFF; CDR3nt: TGTGCCAGCAGCGTAGATCAGGGGTTTTTGAACACTGAAGCTTTCTTT
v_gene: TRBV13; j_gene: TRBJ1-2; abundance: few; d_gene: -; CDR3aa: CASSSRDMGTGYGYTF; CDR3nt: TGTGCCAGCAGCTCCCGGGATATGGGCACGGGCTATGGCTACACCTTC
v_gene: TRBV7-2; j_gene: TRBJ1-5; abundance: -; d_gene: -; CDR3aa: CASSSGGYSNQPQHF; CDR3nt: TGTGCCAGCAGCTCCGGAGGGTATAGCAATCAGCCCCAGCATTTT
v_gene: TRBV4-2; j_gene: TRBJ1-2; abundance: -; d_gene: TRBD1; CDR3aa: CASSLGTGGYGYTF; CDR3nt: TGTGCCAGCAGCCTCGGGACAGGGGGCTATGGCTACACCTTC
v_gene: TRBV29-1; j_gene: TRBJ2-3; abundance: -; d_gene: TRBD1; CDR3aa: CSVEAGGGTDTQYF; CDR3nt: TGCAGCGTCGAAGCAGGGGGCGGCACAGATACGCAGTATTTT
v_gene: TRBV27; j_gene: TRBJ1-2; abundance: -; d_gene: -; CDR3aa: CASSLRGAYGYTF; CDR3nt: TGTGCCAGCAGTTTAAGAGGGGCCTATGGCTACACCTTC
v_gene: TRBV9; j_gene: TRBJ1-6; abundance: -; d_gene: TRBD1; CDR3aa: CASSVRLWDRASDSPLHF; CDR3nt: TGTGCCAGCAGCGTAAGGCTCTGGGACAGGGCTTCTGATTCACCCCTCCACTTT
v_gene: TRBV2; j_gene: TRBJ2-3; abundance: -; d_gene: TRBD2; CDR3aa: CASRRAGGSTDTQYF; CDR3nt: TGTGCCAGCAGGAGAGCGGGGGGAAGCACAGATACGCAGTATTTT